The 27 T cell receptor beta chains below come from one sample, sequenced in a study of breast tumors, draining lymph nodes, adjacent tissues. A single record per CDR3 protein comes from TCRdb applying MiXCR to the multiplex PCR reads. The sample comprises over 60,000 distinct CDR3 sequences, roughly 57% of which are singletons, and roughly a fifth rests with the top ten. The specimen sequenced was breast tumor tissue. All receptors derive from a female donor with breast cancer. Some clones in this sample may be carry-over from other donors' samples.

The chain joins TRBV12-3 or TRBV12-4 to TRBJ1-4, with D possibly TRBD1 on 6 matching bases. There are 13 residues in the CDR3. The ends were cut back, 7 bases at V and 6 bases at J, with 12 bases in the middle. For the CDR3, the DNA is TGTGCCAGCACAGGACAGCTTGATGAAAAACTGTTTTTT. Translated, it gives CASTGQLDEKLFF.

This chain connects TRBV2 to TRBJ2-7, with TRBD2 as a possible D gene (7 bases). In germline, CDR1 is SNHLY, CDR2 FYNNEI. CDR3 length: 13 residues. V was shortened by 6 bases and J by 9 bases, with 18 bases between the two germline ends. CDR3 bases: TGTGCCAGCAGCGGGTCGCTGAGGGGGGGGCAGTACTTC. Its translation is CASSGSLRGGQYF. Together with reference TRBV2 and TRBJ2-7, the CDR3 gives the full variable domain: EPEVTQTPSHQVTQMGQEVILRCVPISNHLYFYWYRQILGQKVEFLVSFYNNEISEKSEIFDDQFSVERPDGSNFTLKIRSTKLEDSAMYFCASSGSLRGGQYFGPGTRLTVT.

This sequence joins TRBV29-1 and TRBJ2-1, with 10 bases that match TRBD2. This CDR3 spans 15 amino acids. J was trimmed by 2 bases and V by 7 bases; bases with no gene match: 8. Germline V lookup: CDR1 SQVTM, CDR2 ANQGSEA. CDR3 amino acids: CSGGTSASPYNEQFF. CDR3 nucleotides: TGCAGCGGCGGGACTAGCGCCTCACCCTACAATGAGCAGTTCTTC.

This clonotype was detected ten times or more. This chain links TRBV7-6 with TRBJ1-2; 7 bases are shared with TRBD1. Trimming cost V 5 bases and J 0 bases; bases outside gene matches: 6. Germline CDR1 and CDR2: SGHVS and FNYEAQ. This CDR3 is built from 15 residues. The CDR3 nucleotides read TGTGCCAGCAGCCCCGGGACAGTTTCTAACTATGGCTACACCTTC. This translates into CASSPGTVSNYGYTF.

The gene calls are TRBV20-1 and TRBJ2-5; maybe TRBD2 (6 bases). This CDR3 is 12 amino acids long. The V end lost 0 bases, the J end lost 4 bases, and 6 bases lay between the germline ends. Per germline, CDR1 DFQATT and CDR2 SNEGSKA (reference sequence). CDR3 protein: CSAREGGETQYF. The CDR3 nucleotides are TGCAGTGCTAGAGAGGGAGGAGAGACCCAGTACTTC.

The J gene is TRBJ2-3, the V gene TRBV20-1, with 7 bases lining up with TRBD1. From germline, CDR1 is DFQATT and CDR2 SNEGSKA (reference sequence). V lost 3 bases to trimming and J lost 9 bases; unmatched junction nucleotides: 3. The CDR3 totals 11 residues. CDR3 nucleotide sequence: TGCAGTGCTAGGGGGACAGTAACGCAGTATTTT. The encoded protein is CSARGTVTQYF.

Details on this clonotype: Because the CDR3's place on the DNA is in doubt, the DNA is left out and the CDR3 is given as listed by TCRdb. The chain couples TRBV7-5 to TRBJ1-2; the table assigns TRBD1, which was not confirmed against the DNA. TRBV7-5 is a pseudogene. The CDR3 contains 16 residues when both ends are counted. The chain's CDR3 is CISVPDYSSRGYGYTF.

This clonotype occurred many times. The chain has TRBV11-2 and TRBJ2-3; D remains unclear. From germline, CDR1 is SGHAT and CDR2 FQNNGV. The CDR3 runs to 15 residues. Trimming shortened V by 0 bases and J by 0 bases, and 7 bases separated the two germline ends. CDR3 in DNA: TGTGCCAGCAGCTTAGAGGTTTGGAGCACAGATACGCAGTATTTT. Its translation is CASSLEVWSTDTQYF.

This sequence joins TRBV5-1 and TRBJ2-3, with D uncertain. V was pared by 0 bases and J by 6 bases, with 8 bases between. Germline V gene sequence: CDR1 SGHRS, CDR2 YFSETQ. This CDR3 region has 13 residues. The CDR3 loop reads CASSLDGLDTQYF. In nucleotides, the CDR3 is TGCGCCAGCAGCTTGGATGGTTTGGATACGCAGTATTTT.

This clonotype was seen just once. V usage is TRBV19 and J usage is TRBJ1-3; D not certain. With 3 bases removed from V and 0 bases from J, the gap between germline ends came to 6 bases. The CDR3 runs 14 residues. From germline, CDR1 is LNHDA and CDR2 SQIVND (reference sequence). The CDR3 DNA reads TGTGCCAGTAGTATTCGGAGCTCTGGAAACACCATATATTTT. Translation: CASSIRSSGNTIYF.

This clonotype was counted many times. The chain recombines TRBV6-5 with TRBJ1-2; D gene uncertain. The germline V and J ends were trimmed by 5 bases and 4 bases, with 20 bases remaining between them. This CDR3 has 16 residues. Germline CDR1 is MNHEY and CDR2 is SVGAGI. CDR3 sequence reads: CASSHRGARHGYGYTF. The CDR3 DNA reads as TGTGCCAGCAGTCATCGGGGAGCGCGCCACGGCTATGGCTACACCTTC.

This clonotype was seen only a few times. This chain uses TRBV12-3 or TRBV12-4 with TRBJ2-5; 7 bases are a match to TRBD1. Trimming at V came to 5 bases and at J to 5 bases, leaving 5 bases not matched to a gene. The CDR3 length is 13 residues. As DNA, the CDR3 is TGTGCCAGCAGTCCTACAGGGGTCGAGACCCAGTACTTC. Translation: CASSPTGVETQYF.

This clonotype was counted at least ten times. The rearrangement uses TRBV4-1 and TRBJ2-7; 9 nucleotides match TRBD2. The trim removed 0 bases at V and 4 bases at J, leaving 7 bases unmatched. The CDR3 has 16 residues. Germline CDR1 MGHRA, CDR2 YSYEKL. In nucleotides, the CDR3 is TGCGCCAGCAGCCAAGATATTAGCGGGAGTTTTTACGAGCAGTACTTC. Translating it yields CASSQDISGSFYEQYF.

Comment on this clonotype: Just one base apart from a much larger clone, this may be a read error. The V call is TRBV6-2 or TRBV6-3, the J call TRBJ2-7, with unresolved D. There are 10 residues in the CDR3. Germline values: CDR1 MNHEY, CDR2 SVGEGT. DNA for the CDR3: TGTGCCAGCAGGCGTTACGAGCGGTACTTC. This encodes CASRRYERYF.

This chain uses TRBV5-1 with TRBJ1-1; no reliable D call. V lost 0 bases and J lost 4, with 19 bases in between. In germline, CDR1 is SGHRS, CDR2 YFSETQ. This CDR3 is 17 amino acids long. CDR3 sequence: CASSLALGSALVTEAFF. The CDR3 DNA reads TGCGCCAGCAGCTTGGCACTTGGTTCTGCTCTCGTCACTGAAGCTTTCTTT.

The chain employs TRBV5-1 and TRBJ2-1, with 8 bases matching TRBD2. The trim removed 5 bases at V and 12 bases at J, leaving 13 bases unmatched. The CDR3 sequence is 14 residues long. The V gene's germline CDR1 is SGHRS and CDR2 YFSETQ. The CDR3 coding sequence is TGCGCCAGCAGTACCGGGGGGGCCCCCCACGGGCAGTTCTTC. As protein: CASSTGGAPHGQFF.

This clonotype was detected only a few times. Since a much larger clone is just one base distant, this may be a read error. The chain has TRBV20-1 and TRBJ2-1, with D perhaps assigned TRBD1 or TRBD2 (5 bases each). V lost 1 base, J lost 6 bases, and 16 bases lay in between. Germline loops: CDR1 DFQATT, CDR2 SNEGSKA (reference sequence). CDR3 length equals 15 residues. CDR3 in DNA: TGCAGTGCTAGAGGGGGGACCTCAGACTCCAATGAGCAGTTCTTC. Residues: CSARGGTSDSNEQFF.

In the case of this clonotype: An end of the junction does not agree with germline; a read error may underlie this. The chain links TRBV4-3 to TRBJ1-6; 7 nucleotides align to TRBD1. The germline V gene has CDR1 LGHNA and CDR2 YSLEER. The CDR3 is 15 residues long. The DNA of the CDR3 is TGCGCCAGTAGCCGCACCGGGACAGTTGGTTCACCCCTCCACTTT. Translated, it gives CASSRTGTVGSPLHF.

The gene calls are TRBV7-3 and TRBJ1-2; weak D call: TRBD1 (5 bases). The V gene's germline CDR1 is SGHTA and CDR2 FQGTGA. The V end was cut by 8 bases, the J end by 5 bases, with 18 bases between. The length of the CDR3 is 14 residues. Here the CDR3 reads CASGRQQRLYGYTF. The CDR3 region has the DNA TGTGCCAGCGGACGACAGCAACGGTTGTATGGCTACACCTTC.

This clonotype is a singleton in its sample. The V and J genes are TRBV5-1 and TRBJ2-7, with D possibly TRBD2 on 8 matching bases. Germline CDR1 SGHRS, CDR2 YFSETQ. V was clipped by 4 bases and J by 5 bases, with 25 bases between them. The CDR3 loop spans 17 amino acids. CDR3 coding DNA: TGCGCCAGCAGCGGTGGGACAGTTAGCGGGATAACGGACGAGCAGTACTTC. Amino acids: CASSGGTVSGITDEQYF.

The chain recombines TRBV24-1 with TRBJ2-1; D not certain. V gave up 4 bases and J gave up 7 bases, with 16 bases separating them. There are 15 residues in the CDR3. CDR1 is KGHDR, CDR2 SFDVKD, per germline. CDR3 DNA sequence: TGTGCCACCAGTGACCCCCGCTCCGTAGGAAATGAGCAGTTCTTC. It is translated as CATSDPRSVGNEQFF.

This chain links TRBV19 with TRBJ1-2; D remains ambiguous. The ends were cut back, 6 bases at V and 3 bases at J, with 14 bases in the middle. The CDR3 runs 14 residues. Germline CDR1 is LNHDA and CDR2 is SQIVND (reference sequence). CDR3 sequence (DNA): TGTGCCAGTAGCAAACTTAGACAAGACTATGGCTACACCTTC. Amino acids: CASSKLRQDYGYTF.

V is TRBV29-1 and J is TRBJ2-3, with 14 bases identical to TRBD2. Germline loops: CDR1 SQVTM, CDR2 ANQGSEA. This CDR3 comprises 15 residues. The V gene end was trimmed by 8 bases and the J gene end by 2 bases; junction bases not matched to a gene: 6. The CDR3 region is CSFPGLAGATDTQYF. CDR3 sequence (DNA): TGCAGCTTCCCGGGACTAGCGGGGGCCACAGATACGCAGTATTTT.

This clonotype was picked up many times. The chain is built from TRBV7-9 and TRBJ2-3; D might be TRBD2 (6 bases). The V gene lost 3 bases and the J gene lost 0 bases, with 10 bases spanning the gap. Germline V gene data show CDR1 as SEHNR and CDR2 as FQNEAQ (reference sequence). The CDR3 has 15 residues. In nucleotides, the CDR3 is TGTGCCAGCAGCTTTAGGAGGGCTAGCACAGATACGCAGTATTTT. Its protein is CASSFRRASTDTQYF.

CDR3 sequence reads: CASIQSGGRNSPLHF. The CDR3 nucleotides are TGTGCCAGCATCCAATCGGGGGGCAGGAATTCACCCCTCCACTTT. V is TRBV28 and J is TRBJ1-6, with D possibly being TRBD1 (6 bases). Germline CDR1 and CDR2: MDHEN and SYDVKM. V lost 7 bases to trimming and J lost 7 bases, with 17 bases between them. CDR3 length equals 15 residues. Looking up the rest from reference TRBV28 and TRBJ1-6 gives the full variable domain: DVKVTQSSRYLVKRTGEKVFLECVQDMDHENMFWYRQDPGLGLRLIYFSYDVKMKEKGDIPEGYSVSREKKERFSLILESASTNQTSMYLCASIQSGGRNSPLHFGNGTRLTVT.

This clonotype showed up many times. The rearrangement links TRBV20-1 to TRBJ1-2, with a weak D call TRBD1 (5 bases). V shed 1 base and J shed 8 bases, with 11 bases lying between them. Germline CDR1 and CDR2: DFQATT and SNEGSKA (reference sequence). The CDR3 covers 12 residues. The CDR3 DNA reads as TGCAGTGCTAGAGGGGGACGATTGGGCTACACCTTC. As protein: CSARGGRLGYTF.

This clonotype was counted ten times or more. The rearrangement joins TRBV25-1 to TRBJ2-5; D uncertain. V dropped 1 base and J dropped 3 bases, with 9 bases sitting between them. CDR1 and CDR2 from the germline V gene are MGHDK and SYGVNS. This CDR3 has 14 amino acids. The CDR3 bases are TGTGCCAGCAGTGAATCTGACGGTAAAGAGACCCAGTACTTC. Translated, it gives CASSESDGKETQYF.